These 30 T cell receptor beta chains were sequenced from one sample in a study of cytomegalovirus exposure and HLA in healthy donors. Primers: 60 Vbeta forward and 13 Jbeta reverse. The method was immunoSEQ multiplex PCR; TCRdb's version includes in-frame clones alone and lacks a portion of them. The sample has about 220,000 clones, about 80% seen once. Sequencing used PBMCs. The receptors come from a woman between 35 and 50 years old in good health and CMV-seropositive.

The chain combines TRBV7-2 with TRBJ1-2; D is undetermined. This CDR3 has 12 residues. V was shortened by 5 bases and J by 0 bases, with 4 bases between the two germline ends. Germline-derived CDR1 and CDR2 are SGHTA and FQGNSA. In DNA form, the CDR3 reads TGTGCCAGCAGCCAATCTAACTATGGCTACACCTTC. Translating it yields CASSQSNYGYTF.

On this clone: This sample also contains other DNA sequences that code for the same CDR3. The rearrangement uses TRBV5-6 and TRBJ2-1, with TRBD2 matching over 7 bases. This CDR3 is built from 11 residues. The trim removed 4 bases at V and 10 bases at J, leaving 2 bases unmatched. Germline CDR1 SGHDT, CDR2 YYEEEE. The CDR3 loop is CASSLGGEQFF. The CDR3 bases are TGTGCCAGCAGCCTGGGAGGGGAGCAGTTCTTC.

The V gene is TRBV4-1, the J gene TRBJ2-2; D perhaps matches TRBD1 (6 bases). CDR1 is MGHRA and CDR2 is YSYEKL in the germline V gene. The V and J ends lost 1 base and 7 bases respectively, with 10 bases between them. The CDR3 spans 14 residues. The CDR3 DNA reads as TGCGCCAGCAGCCAAGTAGGGGGTAGCGGGGAGCTGTTTTTT. Translation: CASSQVGGSGELFF.

The chain joins TRBV5-1 to TRBJ1-2; 8 bases are a match to TRBD1. J gave up 3 bases and V 3 bases, and 4 bases lay outside the gene matches. Germline-derived CDR1 and CDR2 are SGHRS and YFSETQ. CDR3 length: 14 amino acids. CDR3 in amino acids: CASSSGQEDYGYTF. The CDR3 nucleotides are TGCGCCAGCAGCTCGGGACAGGAGGACTATGGCTACACCTTC.

The chain uses TRBV20-1 and TRBJ1-4; weak D call: TRBD1 (5 bases). The CDR3 runs 11 residues. Germline assignment: CDR1 DFQATT and CDR2 SNEGSKA (reference sequence). The ends were cut back, 5 bases at V and 6 bases at J, with 7 bases in the middle. The CDR3 loop is CSAPRDEKLFF. The DNA for the CDR3 is TGCAGTGCTCCCAGGGATGAAAAACTGTTTTTT.

The rearrangement uses TRBV7-2 and TRBJ2-5, with a possible D match to TRBD1 (7 bases). Trimming removed 5 bases from V and 5 bases from J, with 18 bases in between. This CDR3 is built from 15 residues. Germline V gene lookup returns CDR1 SGHTA and CDR2 FQGNSA. The CDR3 spells CASSPPQGGLETQYF. CDR3 nucleotide sequence: TGTGCCAGCAGCCCTCCCCAGGGGGGATTGGAGACCCAGTACTTC.

The chain is built from TRBV4-3 and TRBJ2-7; 7 nucleotides match TRBD1. With 0 bases clipped from V and 2 bases from J, the junction kept 7 bases outside the gene matches. Germline lookup yields CDR1 LGHNA and CDR2 YSLEER. The CDR3 length is 16 residues. CDR3 DNA sequence: TGCGCCAGCAGCCAAGAATTTGAAGGGACAGCCTACGAGCAGTACTTC. As protein: CASSQEFEGTAYEQYF.

This clone was recorded once. The gene calls are TRBV6-5 and TRBJ1-1, with 7 bases matching TRBD1. The CDR3 sequence is 12 residues long. CDR1 and CDR2 (germline): MNHEY, SVGAGI. V lost 6 bases to trimming and J lost 7 bases; unmatched junction nucleotides: 5. The CDR3 is CASRPTGREAFF. CDR3 sequence (DNA): TGTGCCAGCAGGCCGACAGGGCGTGAAGCTTTCTTT.

The V call is TRBV5-4, the J call TRBJ1-1, with D hard to call. Germline CDR1 and CDR2: SGHNT and YYREEE (reference sequence). There are 14 residues in the CDR3. V lost 4 bases and J lost 0, with 10 bases in between. The CDR3 nucleotides are TGTGCCAGCAGCGCGGATGTCATGAACACTGAAGCTTTCTTT. Translating it yields CASSADVMNTEAFF.

Only one count was recorded for this clone. The chain couples TRBV14 to TRBJ1-1; D remains ambiguous. The germline CDR1 and CDR2 sequences are SGHDN and FVKESK. V was trimmed by 1 base and J by 4 bases, leaving 7 bases between them. The CDR3 spans 13 residues. The DNA for the CDR3 is TGTGCCAGCAGCCAAGTTGGGCGCACTGAAGCTTTCTTT. It is translated as CASSQVGRTEAFF.

V gene TRBV6-6 combines with J gene TRBJ2-3, with D unclear. With 7 bases removed from V and 2 bases from J, the gap between germline ends came to 13 bases. The germline V gene has CDR1 MNHNY and CDR2 SVGAGI (reference sequence). This CDR3 is 14 amino acids long. CDR3 protein: CASKEEVFTDTQYF. DNA of the CDR3: TGTGCCAGCAAGGAAGAGGTATTCACAGATACGCAGTATTTT.

V is TRBV9 and J is TRBJ2-1; possibly TRBD2 for D (6 bases). The CDR3 is 13 amino acids. Germline V gene data show CDR1 as SGDLS and CDR2 as YYNGEE. Trimming removed 0 bases at V and 7 bases at J, with 8 bases between. The chain's CDR3 is CASSVDGGNEQFF. The CDR3 region has the DNA TGTGCCAGCAGCGTAGATGGAGGGAATGAGCAGTTCTTC.

The chain has TRBV27 and TRBJ1-4; a possible D gene is TRBD1 (5 bases). The germline V and J ends were trimmed by 5 bases and 5 bases, with 15 bases remaining between them. CDR3 size: 15 residues. Germline V CDR1 and CDR2: MNHEY, SMNVEV (reference sequence). CDR3 coding DNA: TGTGCCAGCAGTCTGTGGGGGGGAACCAATGAAAAACTGTTTTTT. It translates to CASSLWGGTNEKLFF.

The chain recombines TRBV19 with TRBJ1-1; a possible D gene is TRBD1 (5 bases). Between the trimmed V and J ends, which lost 3 bases and 1 base, there was a span of 12 bases. CDR1 LNHDA and CDR2 SQIVND come from the germline V gene (reference sequence). This CDR3 region has 15 residues. The chain's CDR3 is CASSMGGFRNTEAFF. For the CDR3, the DNA is TGTGCCAGTAGTATGGGGGGGTTCCGGAACACTGAAGCTTTCTTT.

The chain joins TRBV14 to TRBJ2-3, with D maybe TRBD1 (6 bases). CDR3 length: 18 residues. Germline CDR1 SGHDN, CDR2 FVKESK. V was clipped by 7 bases and J by 0 bases, with 23 bases between them. CDR3 in amino acids: CASTTWVPQGSSTDTQYF. The CDR3 DNA reads TGTGCCAGCACCACCTGGGTACCCCAGGGGTCTAGCACAGATACGCAGTATTTT. Together with reference TRBV14 and TRBJ2-3, the CDR3 gives the full variable domain: EAGVTQFPSHSVIEKGQTVTLRCDPISGHDNLYWYRRVMGKEIKFLLHFVKESKQDESGMPNNRFLAERTGGTYSTLKVQPAELEDSGVYFCASTTWVPQGSSTDTQYFGPGTRLTVL.

The chain has TRBV6-6 and TRBJ2-6; no definite D call. There are 15 residues in the CDR3. The germline CDR1 and CDR2 sequences are MNHNY and SVGAGI (reference sequence). The V end lost 4 bases, the J end lost 0 bases, and 7 bases lay between the germline ends. In DNA, the CDR3 is TGTGCCAGCAGTTCGGTCCTCTCTGGGGCCAACGTCCTGACTTTC. It is translated as CASSSVLSGANVLTF.

The V and J genes are TRBV28 and TRBJ1-2; D gene uncertain. V lost 3 bases and J lost 7, with 12 bases in between. CDR3 size: 13 residues. From germline, CDR1 is MDHEN and CDR2 SYDVKM. CDR3 residues: CASSFGVVGGYTF. CDR3 nucleotides: TGTGCCAGCAGTTTCGGAGTTGTGGGTGGCTACACCTTC.

J is TRBJ2-3 and V is TRBV12-5; a possible D gene is TRBD1 (5 bases). The CDR3 spans 18 residues. Germline V lookup: CDR1 LGHNT, CDR2 FRNRAP. V dropped 1 base and J dropped 0 bases, with 17 bases sitting between them. The CDR3 bases are TGTGCTAGTGGTTTGGGGTACAGGACCTTCACTAGCACAGATACGCAGTATTTT. This gives the protein CASGLGYRTFTSTDTQYF.

Notes on this clone: Other DNA sequences in this specimen translate into the identical CDR3. The CDR3 DNA reads TGCGCCAGCAGTTTAAGCACAGATACGCAGTATTTT. Translation gives CASSLSTDTQYF. The chain recombines TRBV5-1 with TRBJ2-3; D remains unclear. The V end was cut by 5 bases, the J end by 0 bases, with 4 bases between. The CDR3 sequence is 12 residues long. Germline-derived CDR1 and CDR2 are SGHRS and YFSETQ.

CDR3 residues: CASSADRYEQYF. The CDR3 nucleotides read TGTGCCAGTAGCGCCGACAGGTACGAGCAGTACTTC. V gene TRBV19 combines with J gene TRBJ2-7; a weak D match, TRBD1 (6 bases). Germline values: CDR1 LNHDA, CDR2 SQIVND (reference sequence). V was cut by 6 bases and J by 4 bases, with 10 bases left in between. The CDR3 totals 12 residues.

The rearrangement joins TRBV11-2 to TRBJ2-7; a possible D gene is TRBD1 (6 bases). There are 16 residues in the CDR3. Germline CDR1 reads SGHAT; CDR2 reads FQNNGV. Trimming cost V 1 base and J 5 bases, with 18 bases left between them. The CDR3 DNA reads TGTGCCAGCAGCTTAGGGGGGCAGGGGATGAGGAACGAGCAGTACTTC. Its protein is CASSLGGQGMRNEQYF.

With regard to this clone: Germline and junction disagree at one end, which may indicate a read error. This rearrangement joins TRBV7-9 to TRBJ1-1; a possible D gene is TRBD1 (5 bases). This CDR3 contains 16 residues. CDR1 and CDR2 from the germline V gene are SEHNR and FQNEAQ (reference sequence). The DNA of the CDR3 is TGTTCCAGCAGCTTAGGGGCGGGGTCGGGGCTGTCTGAAGCTTTCTTT. Translation gives CSSSLGAGSGLSEAFF. The full variable domain, in which reference TRBV7-9 and TRBJ1-1 provide the parts outside the CDR3, is DTGVSQNPRHKITKRGQNVTFRCDPISEHNRLYWYRQTLGQGPEFLTYFQNEAQLEKSRLLSDRFSAERPKGSFSTLEIQRTEQGDSAMYLCSSSLGAGSGLSEAFFGQGTRLTVV.

J is TRBJ1-5 and V is TRBV28; unclear D gene. The CDR3 has 14 residues. CDR1 is MDHEN and CDR2 is SYDVKM in the germline V gene. Between the trimmed V and J ends, which lost 7 bases and 6 bases, there was a span of 16 bases. In DNA, the CDR3 is TGTGCCAGCACCCGCGAGGGCTATATTCAGCCCCAGCATTTT. It specifies CASTREGYIQPQHF.

This chain joins TRBV9 and TRBJ2-5, with TRBD1 as a possible D gene (5 bases). This CDR3 is built from 14 residues. V dropped 0 bases and J dropped 11 bases, with 17 bases sitting between them. In germline, CDR1 is SGDLS, CDR2 YYNGEE. The CDR3 coding sequence is TGTGCCAGCAGCGTAGAGGGGCCAGACAGTGAGCAGTACTTC. Translating it yields CASSVEGPDSEQYF.

The chain is built from TRBV7-8 and TRBJ1-1; TRBD1 matches 7 bases. The length of the CDR3 is 14 residues. Germline CDR1 reads SGHVS; CDR2 reads FQNEAQ. J gave up 0 bases and V 3 bases, and 1 base lay outside the gene matches. The CDR3 protein is CASSLGTVNTEAFF. CDR3 coding DNA: TGTGCCAGCAGCTTGGGGACAGTGAACACTGAAGCTTTCTTT.

J is TRBJ1-1 and V is TRBV4-1; 7 positions agree with TRBD1. The J segment lost 3 bases and the V segment lost 2 bases, leaving 12 bases of the junction unmatched. There are 17 residues in the CDR3. Germline lookup yields CDR1 MGHRA and CDR2 YSYEKL. The CDR3 sequence: CASSQPTGIVRDTEAFF. The CDR3 DNA follows: TGCGCCAGCAGCCAACCGACAGGGATCGTTCGTGACACTGAAGCTTTCTTT.

This clone has a handful of counts. The chain recombines TRBV4-3 with TRBJ2-1, with D possibly being TRBD2 (6 bases). CDR1 and CDR2 (germline): LGHNA, YSLEER. This CDR3 is 15 amino acids long. V lost 0 bases and J 7 bases, leaving 13 bases between the germline ends. The CDR3, as DNA: TGCGCCAGCAGCCAAGATGGTCGGGAGAGGAATGAGCAGTTCTTC. Its protein product is CASSQDGRERNEQFF.

The chain has TRBV19 and TRBJ2-2; 10 nucleotides agree with TRBD2. The germline CDR1 and CDR2 sequences are LNHDA and SQIVND (reference sequence). The CDR3 is 18 amino acids. V dropped 3 bases and J dropped 6; count of bases not matched to a gene: 13. CDR3 protein: CASSIGRVGLAAAGELFF. In DNA, the CDR3 is TGTGCCAGTAGTATCGGACGGGTTGGACTAGCGGCGGCCGGGGAGCTGTTTTTT.

The chain employs TRBV18 and TRBJ2-7; D unclear. Trimming left V 2 bases short and J 3 bases short, with 8 bases between. This CDR3 has 13 residues. Germline CDR1 reads KGHSH; CDR2 reads LQKENI. The DNA of the CDR3 is TGTGCCAGCTCACCATCCCCCAGCTACGAGCAGTACTTC. Amino acids: CASSPSPSYEQYF.

The genes are TRBV4-1 and TRBJ2-1, with 7 nucleotides matching TRBD2. V lost 2 bases, J lost 9 bases, and 10 bases stayed unmatched. Per the germline V gene, CDR1 is MGHRA and CDR2 is YSYEKL. This CDR3 is 15 amino acids long. For the CDR3, the DNA is TGCGCCAGCAGCCAACAAGCGGGGATACCACTTGAGCAGTTCTTC. Translated: CASSQQAGIPLEQFF.